This entry concerns a single TCR beta chain. The junction does not match germline at one end; this may be a read error. Individuals aged roughly 18 to 90 years were recruited from 24 US areas. The CDR3 covers 15 residues. Germline V gene data show CDR1 as SSHAT and CDR2 as FNYEAQ (reference sequence). These data come from a study of blood T cell repertoires in COVID-19. Only in-frame clones appear in the TCRdb table, and some are missing; sequencing was by immunoSEQ multiplex PCR. Among roughly 300,000 clones, around 86% were seen once, and the ten largest hold more than 9%. The rearrangement links TRBV7-7 to TRBJ2-3; D is possibly TRBD2 (5 bases). This sequence originates from a woman aged 18-29 years who had recovered from COVID-19. The sequenced sample was PBMCs or T cells enriched from blood (not recorded which). CDR3 coding DNA: TGTGCTAGCAGCTTAGCGATGGGGAGTGGAGATACGCAGTATTTT. It codes for CASSLAMGSGDTQYF.